What follows are 10 T cell receptor beta chains derived from one specimen sequenced in a study of blood T cell repertoires in COVID-19 (TCRdb year 2020). The library came from the immunoSEQ multiplex PCR assay. Here the immuneACCESS table is served through TCRdb, limited to in-frame sequences with V and J called. Missing clones are a known gap in these copies; in checked studies unresolved V genes cover under half, and the rest lacks a known reason. This sample comprises more than 250,000 clones, more than 75% of them detected only once. 1% of the sample rests with the top ten. The sequencing sample was made of peripheral blood. The receptor source for this set is a man aged 45-65 years with active or convalescent COVID-19.

This chain uses TRBV30 with TRBJ2-3, with no clear D. V shed 8 bases and J shed 0 bases, with 6 bases lying between them. Germline V gene data show CDR1 as GTSNPN and CDR2 as SVGIG (reference sequence). The CDR3 contains 11 residues. The CDR3 protein is CALSSTDTQYF. For the CDR3, the DNA is TGTGCCCTCTCCAGCACAGATACGCAGTATTTT. Full variable domain (rest looked up from reference TRBV30 and TRBJ2-3): SQTIHQWPATLVQPVGSPLSLECTVEGTSNPNLYWYRQAAGRGLQLLFYSVGIGQISSEVPQNLSASRPQDRQFILSSKKLLLSDSGFYLCALSSTDTQYFGPGTRLTVL.

The chain couples TRBV28 to TRBJ1-2; 8 positions agree with TRBD1. Trimming removed 4 bases from V and 6 bases from J; junction bases left unmatched: 4. Germline loops: CDR1 MDHEN, CDR2 SYDVKM. The CDR3 is made up of 13 amino acids. Here the CDR3 DNA reads TGTGCCAGCAGTTCTGGACAGGGACATGGCTACACCTTC. Its protein product is CASSSGQGHGYTF.

This sequence joins TRBV3-1 (or the pseudogene TRBV3-2) and TRBJ2-5; TRBD2 matches 13 bases. This CDR3 is 17 amino acids long. CDR1 is LGHDT, CDR2 YNNKEL, per germline (reference sequence). After removal of 1 base from V and 1 base from J, the junction contained 3 bases not matched to a gene. CDR3 sequence: CASSQGGLAGPQETQYF. For the CDR3, the DNA is TGTGCCAGCAGCCAAGGGGGACTAGCGGGACCCCAAGAGACCCAGTACTTC.

The chain employs TRBV24-1 and TRBJ2-2, with no clear D. The CDR3 loop spans 13 amino acids. The V gene's germline CDR1 is KGHDR and CDR2 SFDVKD. Trimming cost V 4 bases and J 4 bases, with 6 bases left between them. The CDR3 loop reads CATSDPVTGELFF. The CDR3 region has the DNA TGTGCCACCAGTGACCCGGTCACCGGGGAGCTGTTTTTT.

The chain links TRBV7-3 to TRBJ2-3; TRBD2 matches at 8 bases. The length of the CDR3 is 16 residues. Unmatched junction bases numbered 7, after V lost 5 bases and J lost 0 bases. Germline V CDR1 and CDR2: SGHTA, FQGTGA. Here the CDR3 DNA reads TGTGCCAGCAGCCGAACTAGCGGACATAGCACAGATACGCAGTATTTT. Amino acid sequence: CASSRTSGHSTDTQYF.

The chain has TRBV3-1 (or the pseudogene TRBV3-2) and TRBJ1-2, with TRBD1 as a possible D gene (5 bases). This CDR3 is built from 15 residues. V lost 0 bases to trimming and J lost 5 bases, with 13 bases between them. Germline V gene sequence: CDR1 LGHDT, CDR2 YNNKEL (reference sequence). In nucleotides, the CDR3 is TGTGCCAGCAGCCAAGAGGGGTTAGGGGCGTATGGCTACACCTTC. Residues: CASSQEGLGAYGYTF.

This clone came up a few times. The CDR3 DNA follows: TGTGCCAGCAGCTCAAGACTCCTATCATCTGGAAACACCATATATTTT. This gives the protein CASSSRLLSSGNTIYF. V gene TRBV7-9 combines with J gene TRBJ1-3; D gene uncertain. This CDR3 is built from 16 residues. Trimming took off 4 bases at V and 1 base at J, with 14 bases between the two ends. Germline CDR1 is SEHNR and CDR2 is FQNEAQ (reference sequence).

The chain uses TRBV2 and TRBJ2-1; the match to TRBD2 covers 10 bases. CDR1 is SNHLY, CDR2 FYNNEI, per germline. Losses at the gene ends were 3 bases for V and 8 bases for J; bases not matched to a gene: 7. This CDR3 contains 15 residues. The CDR3 DNA sequence: TGTGCCAGCAGTGATCCTAGCGGGAGTAGGGATGAGCAGTTCTTC. Translating it yields CASSDPSGSRDEQFF.

The chain joins TRBV14 to TRBJ1-1; D gene ambiguous. V lost 3 bases and J lost 0, with 11 bases in between. This CDR3 is 15 amino acids long. CDR1 SGHDN and CDR2 FVKESK come from the germline V gene. The chain's CDR3 is CASSQYPVMNTEAFF. CDR3 in DNA: TGTGCCAGCAGCCAGTACCCAGTTATGAACACTGAAGCTTTCTTT.

The V gene is TRBV9, the J gene TRBJ2-7; the D gene is possibly TRBD1 (5 bases). This CDR3 is 17 amino acids long. V was cut by 0 bases and J by 4 bases, with 20 bases left in between. Germline V gene sequence: CDR1 SGDLS, CDR2 YYNGEE. As DNA, the CDR3 is TGTGCCAGCAGCGTAGTGAGAGGATGCAGGGTCGATTACGAGCAGTACTTC. It specifies CASSVVRGCRVDYEQYF.